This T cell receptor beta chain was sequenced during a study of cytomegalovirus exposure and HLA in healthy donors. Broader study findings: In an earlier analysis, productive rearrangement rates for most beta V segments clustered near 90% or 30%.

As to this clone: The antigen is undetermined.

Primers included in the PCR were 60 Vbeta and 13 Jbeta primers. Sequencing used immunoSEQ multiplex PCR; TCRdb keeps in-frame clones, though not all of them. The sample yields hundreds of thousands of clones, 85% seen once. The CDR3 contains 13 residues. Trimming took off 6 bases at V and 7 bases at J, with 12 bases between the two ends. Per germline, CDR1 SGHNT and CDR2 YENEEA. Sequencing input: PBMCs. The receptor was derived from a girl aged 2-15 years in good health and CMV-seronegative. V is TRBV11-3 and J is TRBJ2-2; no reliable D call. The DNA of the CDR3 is TGTGCCAGCAGGTCGAACTCTCACGGGGAGCTGTTTTTT. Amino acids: CASRSNSHGELFF.